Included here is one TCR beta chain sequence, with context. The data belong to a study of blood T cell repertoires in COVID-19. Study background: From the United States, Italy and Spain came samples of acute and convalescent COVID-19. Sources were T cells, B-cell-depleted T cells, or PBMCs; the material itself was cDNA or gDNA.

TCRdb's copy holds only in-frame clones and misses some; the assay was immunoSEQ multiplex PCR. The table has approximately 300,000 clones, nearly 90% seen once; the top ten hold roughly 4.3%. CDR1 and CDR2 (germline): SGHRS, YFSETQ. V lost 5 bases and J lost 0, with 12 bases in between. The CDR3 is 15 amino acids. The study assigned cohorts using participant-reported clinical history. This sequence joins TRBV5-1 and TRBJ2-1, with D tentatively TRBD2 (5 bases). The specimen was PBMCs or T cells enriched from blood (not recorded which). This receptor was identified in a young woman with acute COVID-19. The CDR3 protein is CASRPAVSSYNEQFF. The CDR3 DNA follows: TGCGCCAGCAGGCCAGCGGTTAGCTCCTACAATGAGCAGTTCTTC.